Here is one T cell receptor (beta chain) with its context. This table comes from immunoSEQ multiplex PCR, and its TCRdb copy is limited to in-frame clones, with some not included. The repertoire holds around 110,000 clones, with roughly 87% as singletons. The data originate from a study of T cell responses to AZD1222 COVID-19 vaccine. Germline V CDR1 and CDR2: SNHLY, FYNNEI. V shed 2 bases and J shed 3 bases, with 17 bases lying between them. The CDR3 totals 16 residues. The receptor comes from an adult in good health. This material consisted of peripheral blood, taken on day 0 of AZD1222 vaccination. The rearrangement uses TRBV2 and TRBJ2-7, with D maybe TRBD2 (7 bases). The CDR3 here is CASSERSGAGHYEQYF. The CDR3 DNA follows: TGTGCCAGCAGTGAACGGAGCGGAGCGGGACACTACGAGCAGTACTTC.